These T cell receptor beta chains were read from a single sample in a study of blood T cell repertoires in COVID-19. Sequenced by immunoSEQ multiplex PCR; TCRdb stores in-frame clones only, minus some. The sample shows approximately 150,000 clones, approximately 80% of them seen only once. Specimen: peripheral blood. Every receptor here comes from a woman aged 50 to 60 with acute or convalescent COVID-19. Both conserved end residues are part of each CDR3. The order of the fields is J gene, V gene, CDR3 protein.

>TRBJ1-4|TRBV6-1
CASSEGQGEEKLFF
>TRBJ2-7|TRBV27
CASSLWQGAHEQYF
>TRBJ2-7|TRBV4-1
CASSQDQGGPANEQYF
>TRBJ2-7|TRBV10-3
CAISPGLDSYEQYF
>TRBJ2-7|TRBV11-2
CASSRPQTGGRGEQYF
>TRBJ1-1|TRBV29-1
CSVTTGTKVAEAFF
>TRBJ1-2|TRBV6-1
CASSETGVYGYTF
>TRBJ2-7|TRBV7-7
CASSPDNGYEQYF
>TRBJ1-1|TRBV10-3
CASTGNTEAFF
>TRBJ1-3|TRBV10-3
CAISVGQGSIYF
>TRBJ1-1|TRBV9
CASSARQRMDTEAFF
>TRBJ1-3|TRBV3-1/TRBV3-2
CASSQDRGHTIYF
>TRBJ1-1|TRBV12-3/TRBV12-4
CASSFNPGRAFF
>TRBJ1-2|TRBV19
CASSILGWTGGNYGYTF
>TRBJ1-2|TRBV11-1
CASSSFPSGDYTF
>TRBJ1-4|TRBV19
CASSMVGQGPATNEKLFF
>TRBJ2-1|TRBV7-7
CASSLGVGLAGDEQFF
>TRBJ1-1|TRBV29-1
CSVEDPQNLRVNTEAFF
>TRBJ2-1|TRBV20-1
CSASPTSGGRDEQFF
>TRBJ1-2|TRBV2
CASSPYNPAGVDYGYTF
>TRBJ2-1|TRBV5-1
CASSSTGGPPGYEQFF
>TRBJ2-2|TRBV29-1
CSVAQGANTGELFF
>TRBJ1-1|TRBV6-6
CASSQGAGGGTEAFF
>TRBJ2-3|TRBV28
CASSLSRTGTDTQYF
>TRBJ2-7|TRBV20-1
CSARAEYEQYF
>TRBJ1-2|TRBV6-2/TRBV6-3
CASSPRDRVRYGYTF
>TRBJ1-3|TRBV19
CASSETGGSGNTIYF